Listed here are 13 T cell receptor beta chains from one sample, sequenced in a study of blood T cell repertoires in COVID-19. Some clones are missing from TCRdb's copy, which holds only in-frame ones; the method was immunoSEQ multiplex PCR. This table has over 85,000 clones, under 85% appearing once. Sequencing used peripheral blood. These receptors were collected from a human donor in a cohort sampled during active COVID-19.

The chain couples TRBV27 to TRBJ1-2, with D maybe TRBD1 (6 bases). CDR1 and CDR2 from the germline V gene are MNHEY and SMNVEV (reference sequence). With 9 bases removed from V and 0 bases from J, the gap between germline ends came to 17 bases. This CDR3 has 15 amino acids. The CDR3 is CASGISGVANYGYTF. The CDR3 nucleotides are TGTGCCAGTGGGATTTCAGGGGTTGCTAACTATGGCTACACCTTC.

The V and J genes are TRBV28 and TRBJ2-5; TRBD2 matches 8 bases. CDR3 size: 16 residues. Per the germline V gene, CDR1 is MDHEN and CDR2 is SYDVKM. V dropped 8 bases and J dropped 5; count of bases not matched to a gene: 16. The DNA for the CDR3 is TGTGCCAGCTTAATCGGGGGGGCCCGAAGTAGGGAGACCCAGTACTTC. Amino acids: CASLIGGARSRETQYF.

The rearrangement links TRBV2 to TRBJ2-1; the match to TRBD2 covers 16 bases. V was clipped by 3 bases and J by 2 bases; unmatched bases: 7. Germline CDR1 SNHLY, CDR2 FYNNEI. The CDR3 is 19 residues long. The CDR3: CASSEAGLAGGRTYNEQFF. CDR3 nucleotides: TGTGCCAGCAGTGAGGCGGGACTAGCGGGGGGGAGGACCTACAATGAGCAGTTCTTC. The full variable domain, rest sourced from reference TRBV2 and TRBJ2-1, is EPEVTQTPSHQVTQMGQEVILRCVPISNHLYFYWYRQILGQKVEFLVSFYNNEISEKSEIFDDQFSVERPDGSNFTLKIRSTKLEDSAMYFCASSEAGLAGGRTYNEQFFGPGTRLTVL.

The CDR3 coding sequence is TGTGCCAGCAGCCGGACAGGGGGGGTGAGGGAGACCCAGTACTTC. It is translated as CASSRTGGVRETQYF. V gene TRBV27 combines with J gene TRBJ2-5; 10 positions agree with TRBD1. Germline loops: CDR1 MNHEY, CDR2 SMNVEV (reference sequence). This CDR3 comprises 15 residues. V gave up 6 bases and J gave up 5 bases; unmatched junction bases: 9.

This chain joins TRBV3-1 (or the pseudogene TRBV3-2) and TRBJ1-1; D is undetermined. V shed 0 bases and J shed 1 base, with 9 bases lying between them. Germline CDR1 is LGHDT and CDR2 is YNNKEL (reference sequence). This CDR3 spans 15 amino acids. The CDR3 is CASSQELRGNTEAFF. CDR3 nucleotides: TGTGCCAGCAGCCAAGAGTTGCGGGGGAACACTGAAGCTTTCTTT.

The chain uses TRBV10-1 and TRBJ2-7; TRBD1 aligns across 11 bases. The CDR3 is 13 amino acids. The V gene end was trimmed by 9 bases and the J gene end by 6 bases; junction bases not matched to a gene: 7. In germline, CDR1 is WNHNN, CDR2 SYGVQD (reference sequence). The CDR3 is CARDRGLPREQYF. CDR3 in DNA: TGCGCCAGGGACAGGGGGCTTCCTCGCGAGCAGTACTTC.

There are a few counts of this clone. The J gene is TRBJ1-5, the V gene TRBV4-2, with D uncertain. V gave up 3 bases and J gave up 4 bases, with 10 bases separating them. The germline V gene has CDR1 LGHNA and CDR2 YNFKEQ. This CDR3 is 14 amino acids long. In DNA form, the CDR3 reads TGTGCCAGCAGCCAGGGCAGCTATAATCAGCCCCAGCATTTT. The encoded protein is CASSQGSYNQPQHF.

This chain uses TRBV5-1 with TRBJ2-2, with 9 bases fitting TRBD2. Per the germline V gene, CDR1 is SGHRS and CDR2 is YFSETQ. The CDR3 extends over 16 amino acids. The V gene end was trimmed by 1 base and the J gene end by 0 bases; junction bases not matched to a gene: 1. The CDR3 coding sequence is TGCGCCAGCAGCTTGCGCGGGAGGGCGAACACCGGGGAGCTGTTTTTT. Translation gives CASSLRGRANTGELFF.

The V gene is TRBV7-2, the J gene TRBJ2-3; D not resolved. Germline V CDR1 and CDR2: SGHTA, FQGNSA. With 1 base removed from V and 1 base from J, the gap between germline ends came to 6 bases. The CDR3 is 14 residues long. The CDR3 sequence is CASSLDRGTDTQYF. CDR3 coding DNA: TGTGCCAGCAGCTTAGATCGGGGCACAGATACGCAGTATTTT.

The chain joins TRBV10-3 to TRBJ2-7; 9 bases match TRBD1. The V and J ends lost 2 bases and 4 bases, in that order; junction bases with no gene match: 6. Germline V gene lookup returns CDR1 ENHRY and CDR2 SYGVKD. CDR3 length: 15 residues. CDR3 coding DNA: TGTGCCATCAGTGAGGGGACAGGGATTATATACGAGCAGTACTTC. Translating it yields CAISEGTGIIYEQYF.

This chain uses TRBV11-2 with TRBJ2-5; 10 bases map to TRBD2. J was trimmed by 7 bases and V by 4 bases; bases with no gene match: 6. The CDR3 has 14 residues. From germline, CDR1 is SGHAT and CDR2 FQNNGV. Here the CDR3 reads CASSSGTSVGTQYF. The DNA of the CDR3 is TGTGCCAGCAGCTCCGGGACTAGCGTCGGGACCCAGTACTTC.

The genes are TRBV7-8 and TRBJ1-5; D ambiguous. The CDR3 spans 13 residues. V shed 3 bases and J shed 6 bases, with 9 bases lying between them. Germline V lookup: CDR1 SGHVS, CDR2 FQNEAQ. The CDR3 region has the DNA TGTGCCAGCAGCTTGGCGGCCAGTCAGCCCCAGCATTTT. Translating gives CASSLAASQPQHF. Using reference TRBV7-8 and TRBJ1-5 for the parts outside the CDR3, the full variable domain is GAGVSQSPRYKVAKRGQDVALRCDPISGHVSLFWYQQALGQGPEFLTYFQNEAQLDKSGLPSDRFFAERPEGSVSTLKIQRTQQEDSAVYLCASSLAASQPQHFGDGTRLSIL.

This clone has only a few counts. This rearrangement joins TRBV6-5 to TRBJ1-5; D is perhaps TRBD1 (5 bases). V lost 5 bases and J lost 4, with 12 bases in between. The germline V gene has CDR1 MNHEY and CDR2 SVGAGI. CDR3 length: 14 residues. The CDR3 region has the DNA TGTGCCAGCAGTCCGAGGGAGGGGAATCAGCCCCAGCATTTT. Translating gives CASSPREGNQPQHF.